This T cell receptor beta chain was captured in a study of low-dose radiotherapy and immunotherapy resistance in tumors. About the study: Cohort 1 received 0.5 Gy per fraction every 2 weeks, totaling 6.5 Gy.

In this sample, this clonotype turned up many times. TRAV- and TRBV-specific primers were used for first-strand cDNA, which covered alpha and beta chains. Over roughly 19 PCR cycles, TCRs were amplified from a constant-region primer and V-primer adapter. TCRdb reprocessed the reads with MiXCR, giving one entry per CDR3 protein. There are some 100,000 distinct CDR3 sequences in the sample; 20% to 25% occur only once, and more than 10% lies in the top ten. Described time point: after trial treatment. As to treatment: LDRT plus nivolumab, ipilimumab, low-dose cyclophosphamide and aspirin (RACIN trial). This TCR came from a female donor with ovarian cancer. The starting material was PBMCs, obtained after low-dose radiotherapy plus immunotherapy.

The CDR3 DNA reads TGCGCCAGCAGCCGCCTGACTAGCGGGGATACAGATACGCAGTATTTT. It encodes CASSRLTSGDTDTQYF. The chain links TRBV4-1 to TRBJ2-3; TRBD2 matches 11 bases. The CDR3 runs to 16 residues. Germline assignment: CDR1 MGHRA and CDR2 YSYEKL. V was clipped by 4 bases and J by 3 bases; unmatched bases: 6.